These T cell receptor beta chains were read from a single sample in a study of CD8+ T cells in alopecia areata. Sequencing used immunoSEQ multiplex PCR; TCRdb keeps in-frame clones, though not all of them. The profile shows 150,000 to 200,000 clones, roughly two thirds of them singletons. The specimen was CD4+ T cells sorted from blood, collected at week 4, from a patient treated with tofacitinib. These receptors came from a human donor with alopecia areata. Both conserved end residues are part of each CDR3. The order of the fields is J gene, V gene, CDR3 protein.

>TRBJ2-7|TRBV6-5
CASRNGESYEQYF
>TRBJ2-4|TRBV30
CAWSVQPDLAKNIQYF
>TRBJ1-2|TRBV30
CACTSNYGYTF
>TRBJ2-5|TRBV2
CASSEERRGTQYF
>TRBJ1-6|TRBV2
CASQPGVGSPLHF
>TRBJ2-7|TRBV7-2
CASTPRLAGAGEQYF
>TRBJ1-6|TRBV4-1
CASSQGGNSPLHF
>TRBJ2-5|TRBV27
CASRLQGQSETQYF
>TRBJ2-1|TRBV29-1
CSVYLLGYGGNEQFF
>TRBJ1-2|TRBV30
CAWSVRGTSYTF
>TRBJ2-6|TRBV2
CASSGGDSASSGANVLTF
>TRBJ1-2|TRBV29-1
CSVARGNYGYTF
>TRBJ1-2|TRBV30
CAWNDNFELYTF
>TRBJ1-2|TRBV7-9
CASSLETRGRNYGYTF
>TRBJ1-6|TRBV6-5
CASRNRGNSPLHF
>TRBJ1-2|TRBV20-1
CSAQLGDGYTF
>TRBJ2-1|TRBV2
CASSPVLDLTGTTFEQFF
>TRBJ1-4|TRBV7-9
CASSLGRNEKLFF
>TRBJ2-2|TRBV5-1
CASSLMGTGELFF
>TRBJ2-6|TRBV30
CAWSTGGMMRGANVLTF